Listed below are T cell receptor beta chains from one sample, sequenced in a study of T cell repertoires in cytomegalovirus infection. TCRdb used MiXCR to reprocess the reads, holding one entry per CDR3 protein. The sample records around 740,000 distinct CDR3 sequences, about 40% being singletons. The specimen sequenced was PBMCs. The receptors were sampled from a human donor in good health (CMV status not recorded). Some clones in this sample may be carry-over from other donors' samples. The CDR3 runs from the conserved cysteine through the conserved F or W. The D gene is left open where the match is weak. Clone sizes are given selectively: once, few, many, or a class where the clone is expanded.

V gene	D gene	clone size	J gene	CDR3 protein	CDR3 DNA
TRBV24-1	.	few	TRBJ2-1	CATSDRRTGKEFF	TGTGCCACCAGTGACCGCAGGACCGGGAAAGAGTTCTTC
TRBV12-3/TRBV12-4	TRBD1	.	TRBJ1-5	CASSPGWGTGSNQPQHF	TGTGCCAGCAGTCCTGGATGGGGGACAGGGAGCAATCAGCCCCAGCATTTT
TRBV6-6	TRBD2	few	TRBJ2-1	CASSVSVAGGSYNEQFF	TGTGCCAGCAGTGTCAGCGTAGCGGGAGGGTCCTACAATGAGCAGTTCTTC
TRBV11-2	TRBD1	few	TRBJ2-1	CASSLGLTGGQFF	TGTGCCAGCAGCTTAGGGTTAACAGGGGGCCAGTTCTTC
TRBV14	.	.	TRBJ1-2	CASSQEYPSHGYTF	TGTGCCAGCAGCCAAGAGTACCCGTCCCATGGCTACACCTTC
TRBV2	.	.	TRBJ1-6	CASSEVGREGSPLHF	TGTGCCAGCAGTGAAGTGGGCCGGGAGGGATCACCCCTCCACTTT
TRBV6-1	TRBD1	.	TRBJ2-1	CALRDRRGNEQFF	TGTGCCCTCCGGGACAGGAGGGGAAATGAGCAGTTCTTC
TRBV7-7	TRBD2	.	TRBJ2-2	CASSLEAGNTGELFF	TGTGCTAGCAGCTTAGAAGCGGGAAACACCGGGGAGCTGTTTTTT
TRBV7-2	.	many	TRBJ2-2	CASNSRGGPSPGELFF	TGTGCCAGCAACTCTAGGGGGGGACCCAGTCCCGGGGAGCTGTTTTTT
TRBV12-3/TRBV12-4	.	few	TRBJ2-3	CASSFRRGTDTQYF	TGTGCCAGCAGTTTCAGGCGGGGCACAGATACGCAGTATTTT
TRBV7-8	TRBD2	many	TRBJ2-1	CASSFGAGAYNEQFF	TGTGCCAGCAGCTTCGGGGCGGGAGCCTACAATGAGCAGTTCTTC
TRBV7-2	TRBD1	.	TRBJ2-7	CARSLAVTGQGSYEQYF	TGTGCCCGCAGCTTAGCCGTTACGGGACAGGGGTCCTACGAGCAGTACTTC
TRBV28	.	many	TRBJ1-2	CASSTYTNYGYTF	TGTGCCAGCAGTACTTATACTAACTATGGCTACACCTTC
TRBV7-2	TRBD2	many	TRBJ2-2	CASSTIGPGLAGTGELFF	TGTGCCAGCAGTACTATCGGTCCGGGACTAGCGGGAACCGGGGAGCTGTTTTTT
TRBV27	.	few	TRBJ1-4	CASRVGAVRINEKLFF	TGTGCCAGCAGGGTGGGGGCAGTGAGGATAAATGAAAAACTGTTTTTT
TRBV6-1	.	many	TRBJ2-7	CASSEEVDSYEQYF	TGTGCCAGCAGTGAAGAGGTAGACTCCTACGAGCAGTACTTC
TRBV2	.	.	TRBJ1-3	CASSEKVGSYSGNTIYF	TGTGCCAGCAGTGAAAAGGTGGGGTCCTACTCTGGAAACACCATATATTTT
TRBV30	.	few	TRBJ2-6	CAWSGQVPSNVLTF	TGTGCCTGGAGTGGACAGGTCCCATCCAACGTCCTGACTTTC
TRBV12-3/TRBV12-4	.	few	TRBJ1-2	CASSPSGVNYGYTF	TGTGCCAGCAGTCCCTCCGGGGTTAACTATGGCTACACCTTC
TRBV7-4	.	few	TRBJ2-5	CASSLGGTYQETQYF	TGTGCCAGCAGCTTGGGCGGGACGTACCAAGAGACCCAGTACTTC
TRBV6-1	TRBD2	few	TRBJ2-1	CATGTSGRYYNEQFF	TGTGCCACCGGGACTAGCGGGAGGTACTACAATGAGCAGTTCTTC
TRBV4-1	TRBD1	.	TRBJ1-2	CASSQGAWGGTAYGYTF	TGCGCCAGCAGCCAAGGGGCGTGGGGGGGGACAGCTTATGGCTACACCTTC
TRBV28	TRBD2	.	TRBJ2-3	CASRSGTSAPYTDTQYF	TGTGCCAGCAGAAGTGGGACTAGCGCTCCATACACAGATACGCAGTATTTT
TRBV5-5	.	.	TRBJ1-3	CASSLAPDPGNTIYF	TGTGCCAGCAGCTTGGCGCCGGATCCTGGAAACACCATATATTTT
TRBV20-1	.	.	TRBJ1-5	CSARDEERRNQPQHF	TGCAGTGCTAGAGATGAAGAGCGGAGGAATCAGCCCCAGCATTTT
TRBV10-3	TRBD1	.	TRBJ2-7	CAISESTGYDEQYF	TGTGCCATCAGTGAGTCGACAGGGTACGACGAGCAGTACTTC
TRBV12-3/TRBV12-4	.	.	TRBJ1-5	CASSLSRGKNQPQHF	TGTGCCAGCAGTCTTTCTCGGGGAAAAAATCAGCCCCAGCATTTT
TRBV12-3/TRBV12-4	TRBD1	.	TRBJ2-2	CASSDDRERAGELFF	TGTGCCAGCAGTGACGACAGGGAGAGGGCCGGGGAGCTGTTTTTT